This T cell receptor beta chain was obtained from a study of regulatory T cells in long-lasting Graves disease. This sample's time point: persistent/refractory GD, antithyroid drugs over 5 years with positive TRAb. After RNA was extracted from PBMCs, the TCR library was made from it. Staff drew approximately 9.3 milliliters of peripheral blood into EDTA tubes. Overall study findings and caveats: Persistent disease showed a preference for TRBV28, TRBJ1-2 and TRBJ2-5.

TCR beta libraries were built with iRepertoire HTBI primers and Arm-PCR of CDR3 regions. TCRdb fed the multiplex PCR reads into MiXCR, producing one record per CDR3 protein. The repertoire holds approximately 380,000 distinct CDR3 sequences, with less than 25% as singletons. A remark on this clonotype: What it recognizes is unknown.

CDR1 and CDR2 (germline): SGHTA, FQGTGA. Trimming left V 6 bases short and J 6 bases short, with 21 bases between. This CDR3 has 16 residues. This receptor was obtained from a female donor with Graves disease. The chain links TRBV7-3 to TRBJ2-1; either TRBD1 or TRBD2 may supply D (6 bases each). This material consisted of peripheral blood mononuclear cells (PBMCs), taken when the disease was refractory, from a patient treated with antithyroid drugs. This CDR3 is CASRGGEEESGNEQFF. As DNA, the CDR3 is TGTGCCAGCAGGGGGGGCGAGGAAGAAAGTGGCAATGAGCAGTTCTTC.